The 24 T cell receptor beta chains in this list originate from one sample, sequenced in a study of T cell repertoires in aging, cancer and after chemotherapy. A mixed TRB-A/B primer pool amplified rearranged TRB by multiplex touch-down PCR. TCRdb itself ran the multiplex PCR reads through MiXCR, one entry per CDR3 protein. The sample yields about 10,000 distinct CDR3 sequences, 35% to 40% seen once. Amplification of TCR beta used genomic DNA extracted from peripheral blood. The sequencing sample was made of blood. These receptors came from a human donor in good health.

The chain joins TRBV27 to TRBJ2-1; D perhaps matches TRBD2 (6 bases). The CDR3 runs 16 residues. The V and J ends lost 5 bases and 3 bases respectively, with 17 bases between them. The germline V gene encodes CDR1 MNHEY and CDR2 SMNVEV (reference sequence). The CDR3 DNA follows: TGTGCCAGCAGTGCGGAGGGGCGTGGGGGCTACAATGAGCAGTTCTTC. Protein product: CASSAEGRGGYNEQFF.

This clonotype has more than one count but fewer than ten. This sequence joins TRBV18 and TRBJ2-7; D possibly corresponds to TRBD1 (5 bases). Germline CDR1 and CDR2: KGHSH and LQKENI. The germline V and J ends were trimmed by 0 bases and 2 bases, with 8 bases remaining between them. There are 14 residues in the CDR3. CDR3 DNA: TGTGCCAGCTCACCACCGACAGTAGCCTACGAGCAGTACTTC. Translating gives CASSPPTVAYEQYF.

This rearrangement joins TRBV5-6 to TRBJ2-4, with D possibly being TRBD1 or TRBD2 (5 bases each). V lost 7 bases, J lost 5 bases, and 13 bases lay in between. The CDR3 loop spans 13 amino acids. CDR1 SGHDT and CDR2 YYEEEE come from the germline V gene. The CDR3 bases are TGTGCCAGCGGGGGACCCGTTCAAAACATTCAGTACTTC. This encodes CASGGPVQNIQYF. Full variable domain (outside the CDR3, taken from reference TRBV5-6 and TRBJ2-4): DAGVTQSPTHLIKTRGQQVTLRCSPKSGHDTVSWYQQALGQGPQFIFQYYEEEERQRGNFPDRFSGHQFPNYSSELNVNALLLGDSALYLCASGGPVQNIQYFGAGTRLSVL.

A few counts support this clonotype. This chain connects TRBV6-5 to TRBJ2-1; 11 bases match TRBD2. CDR1 is MNHEY and CDR2 is SVGAGI in the germline V gene. After removal of 4 bases from V and 9 bases from J, the junction contained 5 bases not matched to a gene. The CDR3 consists of 14 residues. CDR3 coding DNA: TGTGCCAGCAGTTTGACTAGCGGGAAAGGTGAGCAGTTCTTC. This codes for CASSLTSGKGEQFF.

This clonotype is termed medium-sized (0.01 to 0.1%). The chain employs TRBV29-1 and TRBJ2-2; 8 bases agree with TRBD1. Germline CDR1 is SQVTM and CDR2 is ANQGSEA. The CDR3 consists of 20 residues. Losses at the gene ends were 0 bases for V and 1 base for J; bases not matched to a gene: 16. The CDR3 is CSVEDFTRVTGQENTGELFF. Written as DNA, the CDR3 is TGCAGCGTTGAAGATTTTACTCGGGTAACGGGACAGGAGAACACCGGGGAGCTGTTTTTT.

This clonotype is labeled as medium-sized. The V gene is TRBV29-1, the J gene TRBJ2-3; possible D gene TRBD2, 6 bases. Germline V CDR1 and CDR2: SQVTM, ANQGSEA. V was cut by 7 bases and J by 4 bases, with 21 bases left in between. The CDR3 totals 15 residues. The CDR3 DNA sequence: TGCAGCGCCACGGGAGACCTTTGGTCGGCAGATACGCAGTATTTT. This sequence encodes CSATGDLWSADTQYF.

The chain couples TRBV5-6 to TRBJ2-3, with a possible D match to TRBD1 (5 bases). This CDR3 is built from 15 residues. Germline V gene data show CDR1 as SGHDT and CDR2 as YYEEEE. V lost 4 bases, J lost 0 bases, and 12 bases lay in between. As DNA, the CDR3 is TGTGCCAGCAGCAAAGGGGCAGTTAGCACAGATACGCAGTATTTT. Protein product: CASSKGAVSTDTQYF.

The chain couples TRBV7-9 to TRBJ2-5, with 7 bases lining up with TRBD1. Germline V gene lookup returns CDR1 SEHNR and CDR2 FQNEAQ (reference sequence). This CDR3 comprises 14 residues. Trimming cost V 5 bases and J 4 bases; bases outside gene matches: 7. The CDR3 DNA sequence: TGTGCCAGCAGCATCGGACAGGACCCAGAGACCCAGTACTTC. Residues: CASSIGQDPETQYF.

The table lists this clonotype with a count of one. The genes are TRBV30 and TRBJ2-3; 11 nucleotides agree with TRBD2. Germline V gives CDR1 GTSNPN, CDR2 SVGIG (reference sequence). J gave up 2 bases and V 5 bases, and 3 bases lay outside the gene matches. This CDR3 contains 14 residues. The CDR3 DNA reads as TGTGCCTGGGGGACTAGCGGTAACACAGATACGCAGTATTTT. This gives the protein CAWGTSGNTDTQYF.

Only a few counts were recorded for this clonotype. The chain has TRBV19 and TRBJ2-1; 8 nucleotides agree with TRBD1. The germline V gene has CDR1 LNHDA and CDR2 SQIVND (reference sequence). This CDR3 is built from 17 residues. V trimming: 6 bases; J trimming: 4 bases; junction bases outside the gene matches: 14. The CDR3 sequence is CASSVLQGARFYNEQFF. For the CDR3, the DNA is TGTGCCAGTAGCGTTCTCCAGGGGGCGAGATTTTACAATGAGCAGTTCTTC.

The chain carries TRBV30 and TRBJ2-2; D possibly corresponds to TRBD2 (6 bases). V lost 6 bases and J lost 6, with 11 bases in between. The CDR3 spans 12 residues. Germline CDR1 is GTSNPN and CDR2 is SVGIG (reference sequence). CDR3 in amino acids: CACQEGPGELFF. As DNA, the CDR3 is TGTGCCTGTCAGGAGGGTCCCGGGGAGCTGTTTTTT.

The chain combines TRBV30 with TRBJ2-1; D remains ambiguous. CDR1 GTSNPN and CDR2 SVGIG come from the germline V gene (reference sequence). Deletions cut 2 bases from V and 8 bases from J, with 7 bases between. This CDR3 is built from 11 residues. Here the CDR3 DNA reads TGTGCCTGGAGTCTTAGAGATGAGCAGTTCTTC. Its translation is CAWSLRDEQFF.

In DNA, the CDR3 is TGTGCCAGCAGCTCCTGGGGATTGGACAATGAGCAGTTCTTC. As protein: CASSSWGLDNEQFF. The V call is TRBV7-6, the J call TRBJ2-1; D is unclear. Trimming removed 4 bases from V and 5 bases from J, with 12 bases in between. Germline assignment: CDR1 SGHVS and CDR2 FNYEAQ. CDR3 length: 14 amino acids.

This clonotype turned up a few times. This chain links TRBV29-1 with TRBJ2-1, with D hard to call. Germline values: CDR1 SQVTM, CDR2 ANQGSEA. This CDR3 region has 12 residues. V was cut by 4 bases and J by 3 bases, with 7 bases left in between. CDR3 in DNA: TGCAGCGTTGTACCAAACTACAATGAGCAGTTCTTC. Protein sequence: CSVVPNYNEQFF.

The chain has TRBV12-3 or TRBV12-4 and TRBJ1-1; D call uncertain. This CDR3 has 13 residues. Between the trimmed V and J ends, which lost 8 bases and 0 bases, there was a span of 10 bases. The CDR3: CASQIKVNTEAFF. The CDR3 nucleotides are TGTGCCAGCCAAATTAAGGTGAACACTGAAGCTTTCTTT.

Sample share makes this clonotype medium-sized. V gene TRBV6-5 combines with J gene TRBJ1-2; 9 nucleotides align to TRBD1. J was trimmed by 6 bases and V by 5 bases; bases with no gene match: 4. Germline CDR1 MNHEY, CDR2 SVGAGI. This CDR3 comprises 13 residues. CDR3: CASSRDRDNGYTF. The CDR3, as DNA: TGTGCCAGCAGTCGGGACAGGGACAATGGCTACACCTTC.

This clonotype has more than one count but fewer than ten. The chain recombines TRBV4-3 with TRBJ2-6; 12 nucleotides align to TRBD2. This CDR3 region has 18 residues. Germline V gene data show CDR1 as LGHNA and CDR2 as YSLEER. V lost 0 bases, J lost 0 bases, and 0 bases stayed unmatched. The CDR3 DNA follows: TGCGCCAGCAGCCAAGAGGGACTAGCGGGCTCTGGGGCCAACGTCCTGACTTTC. Protein: CASSQEGLAGSGANVLTF.

This clonotype appeared once. This chain joins TRBV27 and TRBJ1-4; D remains unclear. The CDR3 loop spans 14 amino acids. Between the trimmed V and J ends, which lost 3 bases and 2 bases, there was a span of 7 bases. The V gene's germline CDR1 is MNHEY and CDR2 SMNVEV (reference sequence). The CDR3 is CASSFVGTNEKLFF. The CDR3 DNA follows: TGTGCCAGCAGTTTCGTCGGGACTAATGAAAAACTGTTTTTT.

Sample share makes this clonotype medium-sized. V gene TRBV29-1 combines with J gene TRBJ1-2; no firm D call. Trimming stripped 7 bases from V and 6 bases from J, with 15 bases between. The CDR3 loop spans 12 amino acids. Looked up from germline, CDR1 is SQVTM and CDR2 is ANQGSEA. In nucleotides, the CDR3 is TGCAGCGCCGATGGGGTTAGTAATGGCTACACCTTC. Translating it yields CSADGVSNGYTF. The full variable domain, completed using reference TRBV29-1 and TRBJ1-2, is SAVISQKPSRDICQRGTSLTIQCQVDSQVTMMFWYRQQPGQSLTLIATANQGSEATYESGFVIDKFPISRPNLTFSTLTVSNMSPEDSSIYLCSADGVSNGYTFGSGTRLTVV.

The chain has TRBV20-1 and TRBJ2-2; D is possibly TRBD2 (6 bases). Trimming took 4 bases from V and 7 from J, leaving 16 bases between them. Germline V gene lookup returns CDR1 DFQATT and CDR2 SNEGSKA (reference sequence). The CDR3 length is 14 residues. The CDR3 here is CSATRERGGGELFF. CDR3 in DNA: TGCAGTGCTACGCGGGAAAGGGGCGGCGGGGAGCTGTTTTTT.

This clonotype is medium-sized within its sample. V gene TRBV12-3 or TRBV12-4 combines with J gene TRBJ2-7; the match to TRBD2 covers 9 bases. This CDR3 is built from 15 residues. V lost 5 bases and J lost 1; bases outside the gene matches: 6. In nucleotides, the CDR3 is TGTGCCAGCAGTATCGGGACTAGCCCTTCCTACGAGCAGTACTTC. This sequence encodes CASSIGTSPSYEQYF.

There are a few counts of this clonotype. V and J are TRBV6-5 and TRBJ2-5, with D possibly being TRBD1 (6 bases). V was pared by 5 bases and J by 4 bases, with 11 bases between. In germline, CDR1 is MNHEY, CDR2 SVGAGI. The CDR3 is 13 residues long. The CDR3 nucleotides read TGTGCCAGCAGTCGGGACAACGGAGAGACCCAGTACTTC. Amino acid sequence: CASSRDNGETQYF.

J is TRBJ1-5 and V is TRBV28, with D maybe TRBD1 (6 bases). V was trimmed by 4 bases and J by 4 bases, leaving 8 bases between them. The CDR3 contains 13 residues. Germline V CDR1 and CDR2: MDHEN, SYDVKM. CDR3 coding DNA: TGTGCCAGCAGTTCTACAGGGAATCAGCCCCAGCATTTT. This translates into CASSSTGNQPQHF.

By sample share, this clonotype is medium-sized (0.01 to 0.1%). CDR3 coding DNA: TGTGCCAGCAGCTCGCTCGGCGGGATCGGCTACGAGCAGTACTTC. Protein sequence: CASSSLGGIGYEQYF. This chain links TRBV12-3 or TRBV12-4 with TRBJ2-7, with D perhaps TRBD2 (6 bases). The CDR3 has 15 residues. Trimming cost V 6 bases and J 3 bases, with 18 bases left between them.